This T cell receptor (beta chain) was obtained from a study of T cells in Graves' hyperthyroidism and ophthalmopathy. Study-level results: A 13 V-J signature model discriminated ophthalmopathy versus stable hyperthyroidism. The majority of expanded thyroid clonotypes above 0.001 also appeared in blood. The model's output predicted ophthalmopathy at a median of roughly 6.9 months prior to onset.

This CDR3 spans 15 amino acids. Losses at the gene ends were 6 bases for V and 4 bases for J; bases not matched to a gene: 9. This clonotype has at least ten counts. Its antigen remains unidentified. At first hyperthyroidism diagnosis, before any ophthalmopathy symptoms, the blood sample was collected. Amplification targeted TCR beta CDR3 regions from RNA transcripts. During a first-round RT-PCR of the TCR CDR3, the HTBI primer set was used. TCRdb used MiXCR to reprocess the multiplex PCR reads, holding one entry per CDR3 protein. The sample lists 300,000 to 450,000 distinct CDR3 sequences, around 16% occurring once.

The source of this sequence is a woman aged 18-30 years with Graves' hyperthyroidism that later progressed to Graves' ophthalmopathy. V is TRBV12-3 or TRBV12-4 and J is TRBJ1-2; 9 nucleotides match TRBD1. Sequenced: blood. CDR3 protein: CASSRLLQGAYGYTF. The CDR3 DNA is TGTGCCAGCAGCCGTTTGCTACAGGGGGCCTATGGCTACACCTTC.